This TCR beta chain was recovered during a study of blood T cell repertoires in COVID-19. Trimming removed 7 bases at V and 0 bases at J, with 22 bases between. Germline V gives CDR1 SGHVS, CDR2 FQNEAQ. The CDR3 consists of 18 residues. Original processing methods: Amplification of reference gene primers provided the estimated nucleated cell counts. Some clones are missing from TCRdb's copy, which holds only in-frame ones; the method was immunoSEQ multiplex PCR. The V and J calls and the clone size are those of that table, but D and trimming were determined from the DNA. The table has around 200,000 clones, roughly nine tenths seen once. This clone was seen more than once but under ten times.

The chain has TRBV7-8 and TRBJ2-1; possibly TRBD1 for D (6 bases). This receptor was identified in a woman aged 80 or over in a cohort sampled during active or convalescent COVID-19. Sequencing was performed on peripheral blood. CDR3 coding DNA: TGTGCCAGCAACGATCCTAAACAGGGTATTAGCTCCTACAATGAGCAGTTCTTC. Translation: CASNDPKQGISSYNEQFF.